This is a list of T cell receptor beta chains from one sample in a study of cytomegalovirus exposure and HLA in healthy donors. Assay used: immunoSEQ multiplex PCR; TCRdb lists only in-frame clones, some missing. The table lists around 190,000 clones, around 77% of them singletons, with 1.6% in the top ten. The specimen sequenced was PBMCs. The receptors derive from a woman between 18 and 29 years old in good health and CMV-seronegative. CDR3s include the opening cysteine and the closing phenylalanine or tryptophan. Each record gives: J gene, V gene, D gene, clone size, CDR3 DNA, CDR3 protein. D genes are given only for firm matches. For some rows the clone size is stated as once, few or many, or as a class when expanded; others skip it.

TRBJ1-1 | TRBV7-3 | NA | NA | TGTGCCAGCAGCTCTGTAAACACTGAAGCTTTCTTT | CASSSVNTEAFF
TRBJ1-4 | TRBV21-1 | NA | NA | TGTGCCAGCAGCAAAAGGGGGCTGGTTGAAAAACTGTTTTTT | CASSKRGLVEKLFF
TRBJ1-1 | TRBV7-6 | NA | NA | TGTGCCAGCAGCTTAGCACAGAGAAGCATGAACACTGAAGCTTTCTTT | CASSLAQRSMNTEAFF
TRBJ2-7 | TRBV6-4 | NA | NA | TGTGCCAGCAGTGCTACCCAGGGATACGAGCAGTACTTC | CASSATQGYEQYF
TRBJ2-1 | TRBV18 | TRBD2 | NA | TGTGCCAGCTCACACTCACGGGGGGTTGGGTTCTTC | CASSHSRGVGFF
TRBJ2-7 | TRBV5-6 | NA | NA | TGTGCCAGCAGCTCACGGGGGATCTCCTACGAGCAGTACTTC | CASSSRGISYEQYF
TRBJ1-2 | TRBV29-1 | NA | once | TGCAGCGGGTCGAAAAAATTCTCCCGAGATGGCTACACCTTC | CSGSKKFSRDGYTF
TRBJ1-4 | TRBV10-1 | TRBD1 | once | TGCGCCCCCGGCGGTCAGGGGGATGAAAAACTGTTTTTT | CAPGGQGDEKLFF
TRBJ1-1 | TRBV14 | NA | NA | TGTGCCAGCAGCCCAAGACAGATTAGGGGAGCTTTCTTT | CASSPRQIRGAFF
TRBJ2-3 | TRBV7-9 | NA | NA | TGTGCCAGCACCCTAGCCCCTAATACGCAGTATTTT | CASTLAPNTQYF
TRBJ1-6 | TRBV28 | TRBD1 | NA | TGTGCCAGCAGTTCCGGGACAGCCAATTCACCCCTCCACTTT | CASSSGTANSPLHF
TRBJ2-3 | TRBV30 | TRBD1 | NA | TGTGCCTGGGGTGGACAGGGGTACGGTACGCAGTATTTT | CAWGGQGYGTQYF
TRBJ2-1 | TRBV28 | TRBD2 | NA | TGTGCCAGCAGTCCATATAGCGGGAGGGCCACTGAGCAGTTCTTC | CASSPYSGRATEQFF
TRBJ2-7 | TRBV11-1 | NA | NA | TGTGCCAGCAGTACGGGTCAGGGGTTGTACGAGCAGTACTTC | CASSTGQGLYEQYF
TRBJ2-7 | TRBV29-1 | NA | once | TGCAGCGTTACGCCCCCCAGGGACTCCTACGAGCAGTACTTC | CSVTPPRDSYEQYF
TRBJ2-5 | TRBV5-1 | TRBD2 | few | TGCGCCAGCAGCTTGGCCGCAGCGGGGGGAAGGGAGACCCAGTACTTC | CASSLAAAGGRETQYF
TRBJ1-4 | TRBV19 | NA | NA | TGTGCCAGTAGTATGGGAGGGGGAGAAGGAACTAATGAAAAACTGTTTTTT | CASSMGGGEGTNEKLFF
TRBJ2-2 | TRBV7-2 | TRBD1 | NA | TGTGCCAGCAGCCGGCGTAGGGGGCTGGGGACCGGGGAGCTGTTTTTT | CASSRRRGLGTGELFF
TRBJ2-7 | TRBV28 | TRBD2 | few | TGTGCCAGCAGCACTAGCGGGTATCCCGCGAGGCAGTACTTC | CASSTSGYPARQYF
TRBJ2-1 | TRBV7-2 | TRBD2 | NA | TGTGCCAGCAGCTCCCTCAGCGGGGTACGAGAGCAGTTCTTC | CASSSLSGVREQFF
TRBJ2-1 | TRBV18 | TRBD1 | NA | TGTGCCAGCTCACCACCGGGACAGGCATACAATGAGCAGTTCTTC | CASSPPGQAYNEQFF
TRBJ2-7 | TRBV28 | NA | NA | TGTGCCAGCAGCTCTACTAGTTCCGTCTACGAGCAGTACTTC | CASSSTSSVYEQYF
TRBJ2-3 | TRBV5-4 | TRBD2 | NA | TGTGCCAGCAGCTTGGGGGGACTAGTCAAGTCAGATACGCAGTATTTT | CASSLGGLVKSDTQYF
TRBJ2-7 | TRBV28 | TRBD1 | NA | TGTGCCAGCAGGTTTACGACAGGGGGCTACGAGCAGTACTTC | CASRFTTGGYEQYF
TRBJ1-5 | TRBV5-6 | TRBD1 | NA | TGTGCCAGCAGCTTGGTAGGGGACAGGCAGCCCCAGCATTTT | CASSLVGDRQPQHF
TRBJ1-3 | TRBV18 | NA | NA | TGTGCCAGCTCACCAAGACAGGACCGCTCTGGAAACACCATATATTTT | CASSPRQDRSGNTIYF
TRBJ1-1 | TRBV15 | TRBD1 | few | TGTGCCACCAGCGGCCGACAGGGCTCCACTGAAGCTTTCTTT | CATSGRQGSTEAFF
TRBJ1-6 | TRBV6-4 | NA | NA | TGTGCCAGCTCACCAAGGTCCGGGAATAATTCACCCCTCCACTTT | CASSPRSGNNSPLHF
TRBJ1-1 | TRBV4-2 | TRBD1 | few | TGTGCCAGCAGCCTCGGGACAGGGGGCCTTGGGGGGACTGAAGCTTTCTTT | CASSLGTGGLGGTEAFF
TRBJ2-7 | TRBV4-1 | NA | NA | TGCGCCAGCAGCCACATCTCCCGCTACGAGCAGTACTTC | CASSHISRYEQYF
TRBJ1-2 | TRBV19 | NA | NA | TGTGCCAGTAGTATAGCAGGGGACTATGGCTACACCTTC | CASSIAGDYGYTF
TRBJ2-1 | TRBV7-3 | TRBD2 | NA | TGTGCCAGCAGCTCCGGGACTAGCGGAGGTAGCTCCTACAATGAGCAGTTCTTC | CASSSGTSGGSSYNEQFF
TRBJ2-5 | TRBV11-1 | NA | NA | TGTGCCAGCAGCCAGGATGCGTACCAAGAGACCCAGTACTTC | CASSQDAYQETQYF
TRBJ2-2 | TRBV6-5 | NA | NA | TGTGCCAGCAGAAATCAGATGAACACCGGGGAGCTGTTTTTT | CASRNQMNTGELFF
TRBJ1-2 | TRBV10-3 | TRBD1 | once | TGTGCCATCAGTGGTTCGACAGGGGGCTTCGGGTTTGGCTACACCTTC | CAISGSTGGFGFGYTF
TRBJ1-2 | TRBV5-4 | NA | NA | TGTGCCAGCAGCTATACAGGGACCGGCGGCTACACCTTC | CASSYTGTGGYTF
TRBJ1-6 | TRBV6-6 | TRBD1 | NA | TGTGCCAGCAGTCAGAAGGGACAGAATTCACCCCTCCACTTT | CASSQKGQNSPLHF
TRBJ2-7 | TRBV27 | TRBD1 | NA | TGTGCCAGCAGTTTAGGGTTCACAGGGGATTACGAGCAGTACTTC | CASSLGFTGDYEQYF
TRBJ2-5 | TRBV5-6 | TRBD1 | NA | TGTGCCAGCAGCCTACAGGGGCGGGAGACCCAGTACTTC | CASSLQGRETQYF
TRBJ2-4 | TRBV19 | TRBD1 | NA | TGTGCCAGTAGTCGGGACGACAGGGTCGTAGACATTCAGTACTTC | CASSRDDRVVDIQYF
TRBJ1-6 | TRBV10-3 | TRBD1 | few | TGTGCCATAGGACAGGCCGGGGATTCACCCCTCCACTTT | CAIGQAGDSPLHF
TRBJ1-1 | TRBV7-2 | TRBD1 | NA | TGTGCCAGCAGCTTAGCTAGGCCAGGGGGTTGGGTTTTCACTGAAGCTTTCTTT | CASSLARPGGWVFTEAFF
TRBJ1-2 | TRBV6-7 | TRBD1 | NA | TGTGCCAGCAGTTACTCGATAGGACAGGGTGAAGGTGGCTACACCTTC | CASSYSIGQGEGGYTF
TRBJ1-1 | TRBV7-9 | TRBD1 | NA | TGTGCCAGCACCCTTACAGGGGCCAACACTGAAGCTTTCTTT | CASTLTGANTEAFF
TRBJ2-5 | TRBV7-9 | NA | NA | TGTGCCAGCAGATTCTCGACAGATCAAGAGACCCAGTACTTC | CASRFSTDQETQYF